The entry below describes one T cell receptor (beta chain). In the authors' workflow: Amplified reference gene primers provided the basis for estimating nucleated cell counts. Only in-frame clones appear in the TCRdb table, and some are missing; sequencing was by immunoSEQ multiplex PCR. The V and J calls and clone size are taken from that table; D and trimming were inferred from the DNA. The sample carries fewer than 150,000 clones, 88% recorded once. The CDR3 extends over 16 amino acids. The sample belongs to a study of blood T cell repertoires in COVID-19. At the level of the study: From the United States, Italy and Spain came samples of acute and convalescent COVID-19. Nucleic acid was either cDNA or gDNA, and it came from T cells, B-cell-depleted T cells, or PBMCs.

Sequenced: peripheral blood. The chain employs TRBV21-1 and TRBJ1-4. TRBV21-1 is a pseudogene locus. This TCR came from a man aged 50-60 years with active or convalescent COVID-19. DNA of the CDR3: TGTGCCAGCAGCTCCAGATCGGGGGGTTCGGGGGAAAAACTGTTTTTT. Translation: CASSSRSGGSGEKLFF.